The 20 T cell receptor beta chains presented below share a single source sample, sequenced in a study of T cells in Graves' hyperthyroidism and ophthalmopathy. Researchers amplified the TCR beta CDR3 regions from RNA transcripts. First-round RT-PCR with HTBI primers amplified the TCR CDR3 region. One entry per CDR3 protein results from TCRdb running MiXCR on the multiplex PCR reads. The sample lists roughly 650,000 distinct CDR3 sequences, about a sixth occurring once. Sequencing used blood. These TCRs come from a woman between 40 and 55 years old with Graves' ophthalmopathy.

V usage is TRBV12-3 or TRBV12-4 and J usage is TRBJ1-5; D not certain. The V and J ends lost 7 bases and 6 bases respectively, with 13 bases between them. The CDR3 length is 13 residues. This CDR3 is CASTRTLGQPQHF. The CDR3 bases are TGTGCCAGCACACGGACCCTTGGTCAGCCCCAGCATTTT.

This clonotype was counted between two and nine times. The chain's CDR3 is CASSSDQQGAGELFF. The CDR3 coding sequence is TGTGCCAGCTCATCAGACCAACAGGGAGCCGGGGAGCTGTTTTTT. The rearrangement links TRBV18 to TRBJ2-2; a weak D match, TRBD1 (6 bases). The germline V gene encodes CDR1 KGHSH and CDR2 LQKENI. CDR3 length: 15 amino acids. V lost 5 bases and J 6 bases, leaving 16 bases between the germline ends.

This clonotype was recorded many times. The V and J genes are TRBV11-3 and TRBJ2-1; 11 nucleotides line up with TRBD1. This CDR3 has 18 residues. Germline CDR1 SGHNT, CDR2 YENEEA. With 2 bases clipped from V and 2 bases from J, the junction kept 8 bases outside the gene matches. CDR3 loop: CASSLYRGGQGAYNEQFF. The CDR3 DNA reads TGTGCCAGCAGCTTATACCGAGGGGGACAGGGGGCCTACAATGAGCAGTTCTTC.

CDR3 region: CASSYLSQGKGWMAFF. CDR3 bases: TGTGCCAGCAGTTACTTAAGCCAGGGGAAGGGGTGGATGGCTTTCTTT. The chain has TRBV6-6 and TRBJ1-1; a weak D match, TRBD1 (6 bases). Per germline, CDR1 MNHNY and CDR2 SVGAGI (reference sequence). There are 16 residues in the CDR3. V was pared by 1 base and J by 11 bases, with 23 bases between.

In its sample, this clonotype was seen a few times. In DNA, the CDR3 is TGTGCCAGCTCACCACCGGAGGGGAGCTCCTACAATGAGCAGTTCTTC. Translated: CASSPPEGSSYNEQFF. The chain combines TRBV18 with TRBJ2-1; D may be TRBD2 (6 bases). The CDR3 extends over 16 amino acids. V was pared by 0 bases and J by 0 bases, with 9 bases between. Germline-derived CDR1 and CDR2 are KGHSH and LQKENI.

This clonotype was observed at least ten times. This rearrangement joins TRBV20-1 to TRBJ1-6, with a possible D match to TRBD1 (5 bases). CDR3 length: 15 residues. Germline values: CDR1 DFQATT, CDR2 SNEGSKA (reference sequence). The germline V and J ends were trimmed by 3 bases and 5 bases, with 14 bases remaining between them. Here the CDR3 DNA reads TGCAGTGCTAGTGTTACAGGCCAAGATAATTCACCCCTCCACTTT. Protein sequence: CSASVTGQDNSPLHF.

CDR3 DNA: TGTGCCAGCAGCTTAAAAGATTTCAACACCGGGGAGCTGTTTTTT. This sequence encodes CASSLKDFNTGELFF. This rearrangement joins TRBV7-9 to TRBJ2-2; D unresolved. Trimming pared 2 bases from V and 2 bases from J, leaving 9 bases between. The CDR3 consists of 15 residues. The germline CDR1 and CDR2 sequences are SEHNR and FQNEAQ (reference sequence). The complete variable domain, with remaining parts taken from reference TRBV7-9 and TRBJ2-2, reads DTGVSQNPRHKITKRGQNVTFRCDPISEHNRLYWYRQTLGQGPEFLTYFQNEAQLEKSRLLSDRFSAERPKGSFSTLEIQRTEQGDSAMYLCASSLKDFNTGELFFGEGSRLTVL.

This clonotype has just a few counts. CDR3 sequence reads: CASSAGQGGYNQETQYF. As DNA, the CDR3 is TGTGCCAGCAGCGCCGGACAGGGGGGGTACAACCAAGAGACCCAGTACTTC. The chain combines TRBV7-6 with TRBJ2-5, with 10 bases fitting TRBD1. The CDR3 sequence is 17 residues long. Germline V gives CDR1 SGHVS, CDR2 FNYEAQ. After removal of 5 bases from V and 0 bases from J, the junction contained 9 bases not matched to a gene.

The table lists this clonotype with a few counts. The chain employs TRBV5-1 and TRBJ1-6; TRBD1 is a possible D gene (6 bases). This CDR3 region has 15 residues. The germline V gene encodes CDR1 SGHRS and CDR2 YFSETQ. Trimming removed 6 bases at V and 9 bases at J, with 19 bases between. Here the CDR3 DNA reads TGCGCCAGCAAGCTTGCGCAGGGGAATATTTCACCCCTCCACTTT. Its translation is CASKLAQGNISPLHF.

This clonotype occurred a few times. The chain recombines TRBV7-9 with TRBJ1-2, with no clear D. The CDR3 is 15 amino acids. V was clipped by 0 bases and J by 8 bases, with 16 bases between them. Germline values: CDR1 SEHNR, CDR2 FQNEAQ (reference sequence). CDR3: CASSLALGGVGGYTF. The CDR3 DNA is TGTGCCAGCAGCTTAGCGCTAGGAGGTGTAGGGGGCTACACCTTC. Variable domain in full (rest from reference TRBV7-9 and TRBJ1-2): DTGVSQNPRHKITKRGQNVTFRCDPISEHNRLYWYRQTLGQGPEFLTYFQNEAQLEKSRLLSDRFSAERPKGSFSTLEIQRTEQGDSAMYLCASSLALGGVGGYTFGSGTRLTVV.

V usage is TRBV20-1 and J usage is TRBJ2-5; 8 nucleotides agree with TRBD1. The CDR3 consists of 15 residues. Germline-derived CDR1 and CDR2 are DFQATT and SNEGSKA (reference sequence). Losses at the gene ends were 3 bases for V and 1 base for J; bases not matched to a gene: 7. The CDR3 spells CSARGQGAPQETQYF. CDR3 nucleotides: TGCAGTGCTAGGGGCCAGGGGGCTCCCCAAGAGACCCAGTACTTC.

The V gene is TRBV5-4, the J gene TRBJ2-2, with a weak D call TRBD1 (5 bases). Germline assignment: CDR1 SGHNT and CDR2 YYREEE (reference sequence). V was trimmed by 0 bases and J by 4 bases, leaving 10 bases between them. The CDR3 runs 15 residues. CDR3 DNA: TGTGCCAGCAGCTTGGGGGCAGGGTCCACCGGGGAGCTGTTTTTT. Translation: CASSLGAGSTGELFF.

This clonotype appeared many times. In nucleotides, the CDR3 is TGTGCCAGCAGTTTGTTCAGGGGATTTTACGAGCAGTACTTC. It specifies CASSLFRGFYEQYF. This rearrangement joins TRBV28 to TRBJ2-7; weak D call: TRBD1 (6 bases). The CDR3 runs to 14 residues. With 3 bases removed from V and 4 bases from J, the gap between germline ends came to 13 bases. Germline V gene data show CDR1 as MDHEN and CDR2 as SYDVKM.

This clonotype has more than one count but fewer than ten. The chain has TRBV20-1 and TRBJ2-2; 7 bases agree with TRBD2. This CDR3 spans 15 amino acids. In germline, CDR1 is DFQATT, CDR2 SNEGSKA (reference sequence). J was trimmed by 2 bases and V by 5 bases; bases with no gene match: 8. CDR3 coding DNA: TGCAGTGCTCCAAAGCGGGGATATAACACCGGGGAGCTGTTTTTT. It is translated as CSAPKRGYNTGELFF.

Many counts were recorded for this clonotype. This sequence joins TRBV11-2 and TRBJ1-5, with D unclear. The germline V gene encodes CDR1 SGHAT and CDR2 FQNNGV. Trimming removed 3 bases from V and 7 bases from J, with 16 bases in between. The CDR3 has 15 residues. This CDR3 reads CASSFLGGVGQPQHF. The CDR3 DNA reads TGTGCCAGCAGCTTCCTCGGCGGGGTAGGACAGCCCCAGCATTTT.

A few counts support this clonotype. The chain couples TRBV20-1 to TRBJ2-2, with 11 bases aligning to TRBD1. CDR1 is DFQATT, CDR2 SNEGSKA, per germline (reference sequence). The CDR3 is 16 residues long. Trimming removed 3 bases from V and 5 bases from J; junction bases left unmatched: 8. The CDR3 DNA follows: TGCAGTGCTAGGGCCCCGGGACAGGGGGGGACCGGGGAGCTGTTTTTT. Translated: CSARAPGQGGTGELFF.

This clonotype was recorded many times. The chain is built from TRBV11-3 and TRBJ2-7, with D unclear. Germline assignment: CDR1 SGHNT and CDR2 YENEEA. V lost 1 base and J 3 bases, leaving 7 bases between the germline ends. CDR3 length equals 13 residues. The CDR3 coding sequence is TGTGCCAGCAGCTTAGGTTTTGGCTACGAGCAGTACTTC. Amino acid sequence: CASSLGFGYEQYF.

This clonotype came up a few times. Here the CDR3 DNA reads TGCGCCAGCAGCTTGGACCCGAGGTCACCCCTCCACTTT. It is translated as CASSLDPRSPLHF. The chain recombines TRBV5-1 with TRBJ1-6; D unresolved. This CDR3 comprises 13 residues. V was pared by 0 bases and J by 10 bases, with 8 bases between. Germline-derived CDR1 and CDR2 are SGHRS and YFSETQ.

This clonotype was seen a handful of times. The CDR3 nucleotides are TGCAGCGCGGGACATTTTCTTGAAGCTTTCTTT. Protein sequence: CSAGHFLEAFF. The rearrangement joins TRBV29-1 to TRBJ1-1, with a weak D call TRBD1 (6 bases). Trimming removed 7 bases at V and 7 bases at J, with 13 bases between. Germline V gene sequence: CDR1 SQVTM, CDR2 ANQGSEA. CDR3 length: 11 residues.

Many counts were recorded for this clonotype. The J gene is TRBJ2-3, the V gene TRBV10-3; D is possibly TRBD2 (6 bases). Germline V gene data show CDR1 as ENHRY and CDR2 as SYGVKD. Trimming cost V 0 bases and J 0 bases, with 7 bases left between them. The CDR3 covers 15 residues. CDR3 sequence (DNA): TGTGCCATCAGTGAGTCTAGCGGCAGCACAGATACGCAGTATTTT. Protein sequence: CAISESSGSTDTQYF.